These T cell receptor beta chains were read from a single sample in a study of blood T cell repertoires in COVID-19. The assay was immunoSEQ multiplex PCR, and TCRdb's table has in-frame clones only and misses some. The data contain approximately 210,000 clones, around four fifths of them seen just once; the ten biggest clones take up approximately 0.99%. The sequencing input was peripheral blood. The receptors come from a man in his sixties with COVID-19, enrolled during active disease. Both conserved end residues are part of each CDR3. The D gene is left open where the match is weak. Clone size is stated in some rows and not others, as once, few, many or a class when expanded.

J: TRBJ2-4; V: TRBV30; D: TRBD1; size: NA; DNA: TGTGCCCTGGAATCAACTCAGGGGGCGCGAAGCATTCAGTACTTC; CDR3: CALESTQGARSIQYF
J: TRBJ1-6; V: TRBV12-3/TRBV12-4; D: NA; size: NA; DNA: TGTGCCAGCGGCAGGGGTAATTCACCCCTCCACTTT; CDR3: CASGRGNSPLHF
J: TRBJ1-1; V: TRBV4-1; D: TRBD1; size: NA; DNA: TGCGCCAGCAGCCAAGGGGACAGGGAGAACACTGAAGCTTTCTTT; CDR3: CASSQGDRENTEAFF
J: TRBJ1-6; V: TRBV25-1; D: NA; size: NA; DNA: TGTGCCAGCAGTGAATGGTCGGAGAATTCACCCCTCCACTTT; CDR3: CASSEWSENSPLHF
J: TRBJ2-3; V: TRBV4-2; D: NA; size: NA; DNA: TGTGCCAGCAGCCAAGAGGGCCCAGATACGCAGTATTTT; CDR3: CASSQEGPDTQYF
J: TRBJ1-1; V: TRBV28; D: TRBD1; size: NA; DNA: TGTGCCAGCAGTGCCAGGGGGGAGAACACTGAAGCTTTCTTT; CDR3: CASSARGENTEAFF
J: TRBJ2-1; V: TRBV30; D: NA; size: once; DNA: TGTGCCTGGAGTGTACGTCGCCCCAGGGGCTACAATGAGCAGTTCTTC; CDR3: CAWSVRRPRGYNEQFF
J: TRBJ2-7; V: TRBV5-6; D: TRBD1; size: NA; DNA: TGTGCCAGCAGCCGACAGGGCTACGAGCAGTACTTC; CDR3: CASSRQGYEQYF
J: TRBJ2-5; V: TRBV5-6; D: TRBD1; size: NA; DNA: TGTGCCAGCAGCTGGGACAGGGTCTGGGAGACCCAGTACTTC; CDR3: CASSWDRVWETQYF
J: TRBJ2-1; V: TRBV11-2; D: NA; size: NA; DNA: TGTGCCAGCAGCTTAGGAGAAAATGAGCAGTTCTTC; CDR3: CASSLGENEQFF
J: TRBJ2-1; V: TRBV6-1; D: NA; size: NA; DNA: TGTGCCAGCAGTGAACCCGGAGGGAGCAATGAGCAGTTCTTC; CDR3: CASSEPGGSNEQFF
J: TRBJ1-3; V: TRBV6-5; D: TRBD1; size: NA; DNA: TGTGCCAGCAGTCGACAGGGGGCAATGAACACCATATATTTT; CDR3: CASSRQGAMNTIYF
J: TRBJ1-4; V: TRBV5-1; D: TRBD1; size: NA; DNA: TGCGCCAGCAGTCTCGCAGGGGGGACTAATGAAAAACTGTTTTTT; CDR3: CASSLAGGTNEKLFF
J: TRBJ1-1; V: TRBV5-5; D: TRBD1; size: NA; DNA: TGTGCCAGCAGCTTTACAGGGGGTACTGAAGCTTTCTTT; CDR3: CASSFTGGTEAFF
J: TRBJ2-3; V: TRBV10-3; D: TRBD2; size: NA; DNA: TGTGCCATCAGTGGGACTAGCGAGGAACGAACAGATACGCAGTATTTT; CDR3: CAISGTSEERTDTQYF
J: TRBJ1-6; V: TRBV3-1/TRBV3-2; D: TRBD1; size: NA; DNA: TGTGCCAGCAGCCAAGAAGGCGGGACAGGCGGATCACCCCTCCACTTT; CDR3: CASSQEGGTGGSPLHF
J: TRBJ2-7; V: TRBV12-3/TRBV12-4; D: TRBD1; size: NA; DNA: TGTGCCAGCAGTATAGGACAGGCCTACGAGCAGTACTTC; CDR3: CASSIGQAYEQYF
J: TRBJ1-1; V: TRBV30; D: NA; size: once; DNA: TGTGCCTGGAGTGTACCCAGGTCCTCCTGGGAAGCTTTCTTT; CDR3: CAWSVPRSSWEAFF
J: TRBJ2-7; V: TRBV27; D: TRBD1; size: NA; DNA: TGTGCCAGCAGTCTAAAACCGACAGGGGGGTTATACGAGCAGTACTTC; CDR3: CASSLKPTGGLYEQYF
J: TRBJ2-5; V: TRBV7-9; D: NA; size: NA; DNA: TGTGCCAGCAGCTTCCCAAAAGAGACCCAGTACTTC; CDR3: CASSFPKETQYF
J: TRBJ2-7; V: TRBV5-5; D: NA; size: NA; DNA: TGTGCCAGCAGATCGGGACTGGGAAACGAGCAGTACTTC; CDR3: CASRSGLGNEQYF
J: TRBJ1-1; V: TRBV5-1; D: TRBD1; size: many; DNA: TGCGCCAGCAGCGGGGGACAGGGAATGGGGTACACTGAAGCTTTCTTT; CDR3: CASSGGQGMGYTEAFF
J: TRBJ2-1; V: TRBV6-2/TRBV6-3; D: TRBD2; size: NA; DNA: TGTGCCAGCAGTTTGTTAGCGGGACCCGGAGTCCATGAGCAGTTCTTC; CDR3: CASSLLAGPGVHEQFF
J: TRBJ1-2; V: TRBV30; D: NA; size: NA; DNA: TGTGTCGTGAGGACTTATGGCTACACCTTC; CDR3: CVVRTYGYTF
J: TRBJ1-4; V: TRBV6-1; D: TRBD1; size: NA; DNA: TGTGCCAGCAGTGAATCAGGGGGATGGGAAAAACTGTTTTTT; CDR3: CASSESGGWEKLFF
J: TRBJ2-6; V: TRBV5-5; D: NA; size: NA; DNA: TGTGCCAGCAGGGCCGAGGGATCTGGGGCCAACGTCCTGACTTTC; CDR3: CASRAEGSGANVLTF
J: TRBJ2-3; V: TRBV5-1; D: NA; size: NA; DNA: TGCGCCAGCAGCTTGGCCCGAGACACAGATACGCAGTATTTT; CDR3: CASSLARDTDTQYF
J: TRBJ1-1; V: TRBV30; D: NA; size: few; DNA: TGTGCCTGGAGTCTTATGCGGGGGAGAACTGAAGCTTTCTTT; CDR3: CAWSLMRGRTEAFF
J: TRBJ2-4; V: TRBV7-9; D: NA; size: NA; DNA: TGTGCCGGCAGCTTAGAGGCGGATTGGTATCGGCAGGGGTGGGACATTCAGTACTTC; CDR3: CAGSLEADWYRQGWDIQYF
J: TRBJ2-7; V: TRBV3-1/TRBV3-2; D: TRBD2; size: NA; DNA: TGTGCCAGCAGCCAGCGGGAGGGCTCCTACGAGCAGTACTTC; CDR3: CASSQREGSYEQYF
J: TRBJ2-7; V: TRBV7-3; D: TRBD1; size: NA; DNA: TGTGCCAGCAGCAACGACAGGGGGTCTTACGAGCAGTACTTC; CDR3: CASSNDRGSYEQYF
J: TRBJ1-5; V: TRBV4-1; D: TRBD1; size: NA; DNA: TGCGCCAGCAGCCAAGCGATTCAGGGGGTCGGTCGGAATCAGCCCCAGCATTTT; CDR3: CASSQAIQGVGRNQPQHF
J: TRBJ1-1; V: TRBV7-2; D: NA; size: NA; DNA: TGTGCCAGCAGCTTAGAGGGGGGGCGAACTGAAGCTTTCTTT; CDR3: CASSLEGGRTEAFF
J: TRBJ2-7; V: TRBV7-2; D: TRBD1; size: NA; DNA: TGTGCCAGCAGCTCTGGCTACAGGGGAAAGTCCTACGAGCAGTACTTC; CDR3: CASSSGYRGKSYEQYF
J: TRBJ1-5; V: TRBV2; D: NA; size: NA; DNA: TGTGCCAGCAGTCAACAGGGAGCCCAGCATTTT; CDR3: CASSQQGAQHF
J: TRBJ2-1; V: TRBV29-1; D: TRBD1; size: NA; DNA: TGCAGCGTTGACAGGGGGTGGACGAGAACCTCAAGCTACAATGAGCAGTTCTTC; CDR3: CSVDRGWTRTSSYNEQFF
J: TRBJ1-1; V: TRBV14; D: NA; size: NA; DNA: TGTGCCAGCAGCCAAGGGGGAGCTGAAGCTTTCTTT; CDR3: CASSQGGAEAFF
J: TRBJ1-2; V: TRBV6-5; D: TRBD1; size: NA; DNA: TGTGCCAGCAGTTCTGACAGGGGGCTGGGCTATGGCTACACCTTC; CDR3: CASSSDRGLGYGYTF
J: TRBJ1-1; V: TRBV5-5; D: TRBD1; size: NA; DNA: TGTGCCAGCAGCTTTATACAGGGGTTCGGCACTGAAGCTTTCTTT; CDR3: CASSFIQGFGTEAFF
J: TRBJ1-2; V: TRBV4-1; D: TRBD1; size: NA; DNA: TGCGCCAGCAGCCAAGAATTGGGACAGGGGGCGCTTGGCTACACCTTC; CDR3: CASSQELGQGALGYTF
J: TRBJ2-5; V: TRBV28; D: TRBD2; size: few; DNA: TGTGCCAGCGGGCGGGAGTTGTGGCAAGAGACCCAGTACTTC; CDR3: CASGRELWQETQYF
J: TRBJ1-2; V: TRBV20-1; D: TRBD1; size: NA; DNA: TGCAGTGCTGGTGGACAGGAGAATTTTGGTGGCTACACCTTC; CDR3: CSAGGQENFGGYTF
J: TRBJ2-3; V: TRBV11-2; D: NA; size: NA; DNA: TGTGCCAGCAGCTTAGATCCTTTCAGCACAGATACGCAGTATTTT; CDR3: CASSLDPFSTDTQYF
J: TRBJ2-7; V: TRBV14; D: NA; size: NA; DNA: TGTGCCAGCAGCCAAGATAGGAGGGGGCAGTACTTC; CDR3: CASSQDRRGQYF
J: TRBJ2-2; V: TRBV7-6; D: NA; size: once; DNA: TGTGCCAGCACCCGTCCTATTGCTAGCGAGAACACCGGGGAGCTGTTTTTT; CDR3: CASTRPIASENTGELFF
J: TRBJ1-5; V: TRBV30; D: NA; size: few; DNA: TGTGCCTGGACCCCACCCGGGGGGAGGGTTGGATTTCAGCCCCAGCATTTT; CDR3: CAWTPPGGRVGFQPQHF
J: TRBJ1-3; V: TRBV5-6; D: NA; size: NA; DNA: TGTGCCAGCAGCTGGAGGGTTTCTGGAAACACCATATATTTT; CDR3: CASSWRVSGNTIYF
J: TRBJ2-7; V: TRBV28; D: NA; size: NA; DNA: TGTGCCAGCAGGTCTAGCAGCCCCAGCTCCTACGAGCAGTACTTC; CDR3: CASRSSSPSSYEQYF
J: TRBJ2-3; V: TRBV5-1; D: TRBD1; size: NA; DNA: TGCGCCAGCAGCTCCGGACAGGCAGCACTCACAGATACGCAGTATTTT; CDR3: CASSSGQAALTDTQYF
J: TRBJ2-2; V: TRBV9; D: TRBD2; size: NA; DNA: TGTGCCAGCAGCGTAGCGGGTAGCGGGACCGGGGAGCTGTTTTTT; CDR3: CASSVAGSGTGELFF
J: TRBJ1-2; V: TRBV5-6; D: NA; size: NA; DNA: TGTGCCAGCAGCCCGGGAAGGAGTGGCTACACCTTC; CDR3: CASSPGRSGYTF